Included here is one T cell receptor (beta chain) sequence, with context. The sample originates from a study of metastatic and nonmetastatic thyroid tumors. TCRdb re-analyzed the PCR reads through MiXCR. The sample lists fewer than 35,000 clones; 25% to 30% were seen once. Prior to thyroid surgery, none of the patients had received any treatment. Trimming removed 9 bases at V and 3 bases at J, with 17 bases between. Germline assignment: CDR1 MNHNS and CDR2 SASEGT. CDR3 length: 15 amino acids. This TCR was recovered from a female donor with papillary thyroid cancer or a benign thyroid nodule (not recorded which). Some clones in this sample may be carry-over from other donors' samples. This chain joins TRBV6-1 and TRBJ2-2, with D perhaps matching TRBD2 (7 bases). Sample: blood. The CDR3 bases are TGTGCCAGTGACCCGCGGGGGCCCGACACCGGGGAGCTGTTTTTT. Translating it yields CASDPRGPDTGELFF.